Described below is a single T cell receptor beta chain sequence and its context. In the authors' methods: Reference gene primer amplification gave estimated nucleated cell counts. The table came from immunoSEQ multiplex PCR; TCRdb's copy has only in-frame clones and leaves some out. That table supplies the V and J calls and clone size; D and trimming were determined from the DNA. Among 95,000 to 100,000 clones listed, 80% to 95% were seen once. This entry is derived from a study of blood T cell repertoires in COVID-19. Germline lookup yields CDR1 MNHNY and CDR2 SVGAGI (reference sequence). V was cut by 6 bases and J by 9 bases, with 15 bases left in between. The CDR3 has 13 residues.

The specimen was peripheral blood. The receptor was isolated from a man in his forties or fifties with active COVID-19. The V and J genes are TRBV6-6 and TRBJ1-5; D ambiguous. The CDR3 nucleotides are TGTGCCAGCAGACGAACTACAGAGGGGCCCCAGCATTTT. Its protein is CASRRTTEGPQHF.